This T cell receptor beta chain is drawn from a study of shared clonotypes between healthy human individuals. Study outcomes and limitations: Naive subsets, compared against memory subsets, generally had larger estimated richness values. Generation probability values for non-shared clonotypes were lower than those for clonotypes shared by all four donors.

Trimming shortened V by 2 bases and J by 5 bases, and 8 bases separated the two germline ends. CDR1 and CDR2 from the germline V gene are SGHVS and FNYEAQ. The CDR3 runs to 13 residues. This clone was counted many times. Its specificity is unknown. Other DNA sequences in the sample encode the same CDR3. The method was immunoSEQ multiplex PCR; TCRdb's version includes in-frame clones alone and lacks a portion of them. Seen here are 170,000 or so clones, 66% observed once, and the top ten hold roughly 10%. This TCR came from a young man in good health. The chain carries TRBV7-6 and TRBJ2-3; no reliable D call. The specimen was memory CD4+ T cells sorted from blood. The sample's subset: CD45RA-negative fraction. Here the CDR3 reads CASSLNLGDTQYF. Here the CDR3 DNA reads TGTGCCAGCAGCTTAAACCTCGGAGATACGCAGTATTTT.